One sample yielded the 6 T cell receptor beta chains listed below, sequenced in a study of CD8+ T cells in alopecia areata. Treatment of the sample: oral pan-JAK inhibitor, 5-10 mg twice daily. RNA was isolated and reverse transcribed to cDNA, the sequencing template. Method: immunoSEQ multiplex PCR; TCRdb's copy keeps in-frame clones and lacks some. This table has over 60,000 clones, about 45% appearing once. This specimen consisted of CD8+ T cells sorted from blood, obtained around week 36, from a patient treated with tofacitinib. The origin of the receptors is a human donor with alopecia areata.

CDR3 sequence reads: CASSSLAPGEFF. The CDR3 bases are TGTGCCAGCAGCTCCCTCGCCCCTGGGGAGTTCTTC. The chain couples TRBV7-8 to TRBJ2-1, with D uncertain. The CDR3 has 12 residues. Trimming cost V 4 bases and J 14 bases, with 15 bases left between them. The germline gives CDR1 SGHVS, CDR2 FQNEAQ.

This clone was seen more than once but under ten times. The V gene is TRBV5-1, the J gene TRBJ2-5; D perhaps matches TRBD1 (6 bases). Between the trimmed V and J ends, which lost 4 bases and 9 bases, there was a span of 13 bases. The CDR3 is 12 amino acids. CDR1 SGHRS and CDR2 YFSETQ come from the germline V gene. CDR3: CASSGTQGAQYF. The CDR3, as DNA: TGCGCCAGCAGCGGGACACAAGGGGCCCAGTACTTC. Drawing the rest from reference TRBV5-1 and TRBJ2-5, the complete variable domain is KAGVTQTPRYLIKTRGQQVTLSCSPISGHRSVSWYQQTPGQGLQFLFEYFSETQRNKGNFPGRFSGRQFSNSRSEMNVSTLELGDSALYLCASSGTQGAQYFGPGTRLLVL.

The gene calls are TRBV14 and TRBJ2-7; D is ambiguous. CDR3 length equals 17 residues. Germline V gives CDR1 SGHDN, CDR2 FVKESK. V lost 0 bases and J lost 1, with 16 bases in between. The chain's CDR3 is CASSQDGSLSGSYEQYF. DNA of the CDR3: TGTGCCAGCAGCCAAGACGGATCTCTAAGTGGATCCTACGAGCAGTACTTC.

This chain links TRBV5-1 with TRBJ2-3, with D unresolved. This CDR3 region has 15 residues. Deletions cut 1 base from V and 1 base from J, with 10 bases between. Germline V gene data show CDR1 as SGHRS and CDR2 as YFSETQ. CDR3 sequence: CASSLPGVGTDTQYF. Written as DNA, the CDR3 is TGCGCCAGCAGCTTGCCCGGCGTGGGCACAGATACGCAGTATTTT.

The chain is built from TRBV5-6 and TRBJ2-7; TRBD1 agrees at 11 bases. Trimming took 4 bases from V and 9 from J; bases not matched to a gene: 18. The CDR3 loop spans 17 amino acids. The germline V gene has CDR1 SGHDT and CDR2 YYEEEE. CDR3 region: CASSQVALGTGGLGQYF. CDR3 nucleotide sequence: TGTGCCAGCAGCCAAGTAGCCCTCGGGACAGGGGGTTTGGGGCAGTACTTC.

Worth noting for this clone: This sample also contains other DNA sequences that code for the same CDR3. The chain carries TRBV5-1 and TRBJ2-7; TRBD2 is a possible D gene (5 bases). CDR3 length: 11 amino acids. Trimming cost V 3 bases and J 4 bases, with 5 bases left between them. The germline CDR1 and CDR2 sequences are SGHRS and YFSETQ. The CDR3 DNA follows: TGCGCCAGCAGCTCGGGGTACGAGCAGTACTTC. It specifies CASSSGYEQYF.